This paragraph reports one TCR beta chain. The specificity of this receptor is unknown. No clone much larger than this one lies a single base away; base qualities are absent. The data originate from a study of T cell responses to AZD1222 COVID-19 vaccine (dated by TCRdb to the early 2020s). Concerning the study at large: A total of over 230 trial participants underwent TCR sequencing, of whom 200 to 220 received two doses of AZD1222 and some 26 received two doses of the MenACWY control vaccine. Trial participants were enrolled by age into 18-55, 56-69 and 70-plus year subgroups, with roughly 160, 29 and 62 TCR-sequenced participants respectively.

The CDR3 regions of human TCRbeta chains were subjected to immunosequencing. Per the original workflow: Repertoire TCRs were matched against a reference library of SARS-CoV-2-specific TCRs generated with the MIRA antigen-specificity platform. Breadth was defined as the fraction of unique TCRs that were SARS-CoV-2-associated, and depth was defined as the fraction of total T cells that were SARS-CoV-2-associated. Using the MIRA data, each spike-specific TCR was mapped to the spike region that the TCR reacts to and placed in a CD4 or CD8 class. Log10-transformed breadth and depth values were compared by one-way ANOVA with Sidak's multiple comparisons tests. Here the immuneACCESS table is served through TCRdb, limited to in-frame sequences with V and J called. Missing clones are a known gap in these copies; in checked studies unresolved V genes cover under half, and the rest lacks a known reason. V and J calls and clone size come straight from that table; D and trimming were deduced from the DNA. The sample contains fewer than 120,000 clones, 80% to 90% of them found a single time. Clones ranked in the top ten supply 15% of the sample.

This sample's time point label indicates: about 28 days (+/-7) after the second vaccine dose. AZD1222 recipients given second doses at about 4 weeks or at about 12 weeks were pooled, since spike-specific TCR depth and breadth were not found to differ between the two schedules. Vaccinee samples came from UK trials COV001 and COV002, including a single-blind randomized controlled phase 2/3 trial of AZD1222 (ChAdOx1 nCoV-19) in healthy adults. For TCRbeta chain sequencing, PBMC samples were collected from trial participants at day 0 and at day 28 after the second dose. There are 14 amino acids in the CDR3, from cysteine to phenylalanine inclusive. Solely the CDR3 DNA is kept, with 42 bases framed from the first base. Cut back by 2 bases and 6 bases, the V and J ends lie 12 bases apart. CDR1 and CDR2 were assigned from the germline V gene as KGHDR and SFDVKD. Study-level results and caveats: Most participants were white British and females outnumbered males, and the authors suggested that clonal diversity may have been underestimated. Vaccine-associated CD4 TCRs spanned the whole spike protein, with dominant responses in regions 160-218 and 743-854. A significant rise in spike-specific TCR breadth and depth was observed after two AZD1222 doses relative to day 0 and relative to MenACWY recipients. Nearly half of unique spike-specific TCRs reportedly recognized epitopes outside regions mutated in the B.1.351 and B.1.1.7 variants. Conclusions about previously exposed vaccinees are limited because only five or six AZD1222 recipients were SARS-CoV-2 seropositive at baseline. The 56-69-year group was small, and its depth increase did not reach significance, likely because of low power. Because no day 14 peak-response samples were available, the repertoires could be characterized only after the peak T cell response.

The chain is made from TRBV24-1 and TRBJ1-2; a weak D assignment points to TRBD1 (6 bases agree). The sequence came from an adult who received the AZD1222 COVID-19 vaccine. The sample was peripheral blood, taken 28 days after the second AZD1222 dose. The CDR3 region: CATSDWPRDNGYTF. The DNA is as follows: TGTGCCACCAGTGATTGGCCCAGGGACAATGGCTACACCTTC.